This T cell receptor beta chain is drawn from a study of post-analysis software for immune sequencing data. Overall study: Relapsing-remitting, secondary progressive and progressive-relapsing courses of multiple sclerosis were included. Findings and caveats of the study: TRBV segments more frequent in patients than in controls numbered five and included TRBV5-6, TRBV5-1 and TRBV20-1.

Libraries were made from TCR beta cDNA, and they carried unique molecular identifiers. TCRdb reprocessed the PCR reads with MiXCR, giving one entry per CDR3 protein. The repertoire consists of about 260,000 distinct CDR3 sequences, with 36% occurring once and the leading ten covering less than 6%. After removal of 1 base from V and 5 bases from J, the junction contained 8 bases not matched to a gene. The V gene's germline CDR1 is SGHTA and CDR2 FQGNSA. CDR3 size: 15 residues. In this sample, this clonotype turned up many times. Its matching antigen is unknown. The V gene is TRBV7-2, the J gene TRBJ2-7, with 7 nucleotides matching TRBD1. Sequenced material: blood. This clonotype was obtained from a girl between 10 and 17 years old with multiple sclerosis. This CDR3 reads CASSLGKGALNEQYF. For the CDR3, the DNA is TGTGCCAGCAGCTTAGGAAAGGGGGCTCTAAACGAGCAGTACTTC.